These 14 T cell receptor beta chains originate from one sample sequenced in a study of breast tumors, draining lymph nodes, adjacent tissues. The lymph nodes were axillary draining lymph nodes from breast cancer patients. Each CDR3 protein is one row after TCRdb ran MiXCR on the multiplex PCR reads. This table holds around 230,000 distinct CDR3 sequences, approximately 29% found once. The source material was axillary lymph node tissue. These receptors were collected from a female donor with breast cancer. Some clones in this sample may be carry-over from other donors' samples.

This clonotype was detected many times. V gene TRBV6-5 combines with J gene TRBJ2-2; D assignment may be TRBD1 or TRBD2 (6 bases each). The germline gives CDR1 MNHEY, CDR2 SVGAGI. V was shortened by 0 bases and J by 5 bases, with 13 bases between the two germline ends. The CDR3 is 16 amino acids. The DNA of the CDR3 is TGTGCCAGCAGTTACTCAAGGGGGGCGGGGACCGGGGAGCTGTTTTTT. This translates into CASSYSRGAGTGELFF.

As concerns this clonotype: Sequence at one end of the junction differs from germline and may be a read error. The CDR3 DNA reads as TGTGCTAGCAGCGAAAACCACGGGACAGGCGGGGTGAATGGCTACACCTTC. Amino acid sequence: CASSENHGTGGVNGYTF. The chain links TRBV7-7 to TRBJ1-2; 8 bases align to TRBD1. The CDR3 extends over 17 amino acids. CDR1 is SSHAT and CDR2 is FNYEAQ in the germline V gene (reference sequence).

This clonotype came up a few times. Being one base from a much bigger clone, this may be a read error. The CDR3 reads CSAPRQGTTSEKLFF. CDR3 sequence (DNA): TGCAGTGCCCCCAGACAGGGAACAACTAGTGAAAAACTGTTTTTT. The rearrangement uses TRBV20-1 and TRBJ1-4; 7 bases agree with TRBD1. The germline CDR1 and CDR2 sequences are DFQATT and SNEGSKA (reference sequence). This CDR3 is built from 15 residues.

This clonotype was picked up many times. V gene TRBV11-3 combines with J gene TRBJ2-1, with 10 bases matching TRBD2. With V trimmed by 1 base and J by 3 bases, 3 bases remained unmatched. Germline V gene data show CDR1 as SGHNT and CDR2 as YENEEA. The CDR3 is made up of 16 amino acids. CDR3 region: CASSLGLAGVYNEQFF. As DNA, the CDR3 is TGTGCCAGCAGCTTAGGGCTAGCGGGAGTCTACAATGAGCAGTTCTTC.

This clonotype was counted once. V is TRBV5-6 and J is TRBJ2-2, with TRBD1 identical over 8 bases. V was pared by 4 bases and J by 2 bases, with 7 bases of the junction left unmatched. This CDR3 is 16 amino acids long. Germline loops: CDR1 SGHDT, CDR2 YYEEEE. CDR3: CASSLRQGRNTGELFF. The CDR3 coding sequence is TGTGCCAGCAGCCTCCGACAGGGGAGAAACACCGGGGAGCTGTTTTTT.

The count of this clonotype is one. CDR3 protein: CASSPAGATQYF. CDR3 nucleotide sequence: TGTGCCAGCAGCCCAGCGGGAGCTACGCAGTATTTT. V is TRBV9 and J is TRBJ2-3; 8 bases are shared with TRBD2. The germline V gene encodes CDR1 SGDLS and CDR2 YYNGEE. The CDR3 extends over 12 amino acids. Trimming cost V 4 bases and J 8 bases; bases outside gene matches: 3.

This clonotype was detected only a few times. The chain joins TRBV20-1 to TRBJ2-4; perhaps TRBD1 as D (6 bases). V was clipped by 6 bases and J by 1 base, with 19 bases between them. The CDR3 contains 16 residues. CDR1 is DFQATT, CDR2 SNEGSKA, per germline (reference sequence). The DNA of the CDR3 is TGCAGTGCCTCAACCAGGGGCGAGGAGGCCAAAAACATTCAGTACTTC. It yields the protein CSASTRGEEAKNIQYF.

This clonotype was counted ten times or more. The V call is TRBV7-3, the J call TRBJ2-1; TRBD1 might be the D (6 bases). There are 15 residues in the CDR3. Trimming cost V 2 bases and J 2 bases, with 10 bases left between them. Germline CDR1 reads SGHTA; CDR2 reads FQGTGA. The chain's CDR3 is CASSLRGDTYNEQFF. DNA of the CDR3: TGTGCCAGCAGCTTACGAGGGGACACCTACAATGAGCAGTTCTTC. The full variable domain, rest sourced from reference TRBV7-3 and TRBJ2-1, is GAGVSQTPSNKVTEKGKYVELRCDPISGHTALYWYRQSLGQGPEFLIYFQGTGAADDSGLPNDRFFAVRPEGSVSTLKIQRTERGDSAVYLCASSLRGDTYNEQFFGPGTRLTVL.

This clonotype was seen repeatedly, ten times or more. The chain links TRBV20-1 to TRBJ2-1; TRBD2 might be the D (6 bases). This CDR3 is 14 amino acids long. Trimming shortened V by 5 bases and J by 0 bases, and 11 bases separated the two germline ends. CDR1 and CDR2 (germline): DFQATT, SNEGSKA (reference sequence). The CDR3 sequence is CSAQIAVSYNEQFF. Here the CDR3 DNA reads TGCAGTGCTCAAATAGCGGTCTCCTACAATGAGCAGTTCTTC.

The sample holds many counts of this clonotype. V and J are TRBV20-1 and TRBJ2-7; tentative D call: TRBD1 (6 bases). This CDR3 contains 13 residues. Germline V gene data show CDR1 as DFQATT and CDR2 as SNEGSKA (reference sequence). Trimming stripped 2 bases from V and 13 bases from J, with 21 bases between. The CDR3 DNA sequence: TGCAGTGCTAGAACCCCCGGGACAAACCTGCAATACTTC. Its translation is CSARTPGTNLQYF.

This clonotype occurred many times. V usage is TRBV9 and J usage is TRBJ2-1; 12 bases are a match to TRBD2. The CDR3 spans 16 residues. In germline, CDR1 is SGDLS, CDR2 YYNGEE. The V segment lost 3 bases and the J segment 0 bases; nucleotides outside the gene matches: 1. In DNA, the CDR3 is TGTGCCAGCAGCGGGACTAGCGGGATCTCCTACAATGAGCAGTTCTTC. It is translated as CASSGTSGISYNEQFF.

There are many counts of this clonotype. The rearrangement joins TRBV12-3 or TRBV12-4 to TRBJ2-2; weak D call: TRBD2 (6 bases). V dropped 8 bases and J dropped 2 bases, with 15 bases sitting between them. CDR3 length: 15 residues. CDR3 DNA: TGTGCCAGCCTAGGAGGGCTTCCTAACACCGGGGAGCTGTTTTTT. Its translation is CASLGGLPNTGELFF.

This chain joins TRBV2 and TRBJ1-4; 8 positions match TRBD1. The CDR3 extends over 16 amino acids. V was pared by 9 bases and J by 4 bases, with 13 bases of the junction left unmatched. The germline V gene encodes CDR1 SNHLY and CDR2 FYNNEI. The CDR3 nucleotides are TGTGCCAGTGGAGCCCGGACAGGGTTTTTTAATGAAAAACTGTTTTTT. This translates into CASGARTGFFNEKLFF.

At least ten counts were recorded for this clonotype. The rearrangement links TRBV20-1 to TRBJ2-7; TRBD2 aligns across 12 bases. This CDR3 spans 13 amino acids. The trim removed 6 bases at V and 5 bases at J, leaving 5 bases unmatched. The germline V gene has CDR1 DFQATT and CDR2 SNEGSKA (reference sequence). In nucleotides, the CDR3 is TGCAGTGCCCTAGCGGGAGGGAGGAACGAGCAGTACTTC. Translating gives CSALAGGRNEQYF.